The entry that follows covers one T cell receptor beta chain sequence. The target antigen is unknown. Germline CDR1 reads SQVTM; CDR2 reads ANQGSEA. The CDR3 totals 12 residues. V lost 7 bases to trimming and J lost 2 bases, with 11 bases between them. Repertoires were generated with immunoSEQ multiplex PCR, while TCRdb's copy carries only in-frame clones and drops some. The data contain 85,000 to 90,000 clones, about 87% of them seen just once; the ten biggest clones take up 15%. This sample stems from a study of siplizumab effects on memory and regulatory T cells. Whole-study results and caveats: A mean of about 70% of mappable alloreactive CD4+ clones were Treg-derived with siplizumab, compared with 26.9% in controls.

The TCR comes from a human donor in good health. The source material was CD4+ T cells sorted from blood. The genes are TRBV29-1 and TRBJ1-1; possibly TRBD1 for D (6 bases). The DNA for the CDR3 is TGCAGCGCCATACAGGGAAACACTGAAGCTTTCTTT. Its protein product is CSAIQGNTEAFF. The full variable domain, with the rest looked up from reference TRBV29-1 and TRBJ1-1, is SAVISQKPSRDICQRGTSLTIQCQVDSQVTMMFWYRQQPGQSLTLIATANQGSEATYESGFVIDKFPISRPNLTFSTLTVSNMSPEDSSIYLCSAIQGNTEAFFGQGTRLTVV.